This T cell receptor beta chain was sequenced during a study of blood T cell repertoires in COVID-19. The protocol was immunoSEQ multiplex PCR, while the TCRdb copy is restricted to in-frame clones and leaves out a portion. The sample shows about 230,000 clones, 86% of them seen only once. Germline V CDR1 and CDR2: SGHRS, YFSETQ. The V segment lost 0 bases and the J segment 6 bases; nucleotides outside the gene matches: 2. This CDR3 contains 15 residues. The clonotype was recovered from a man in his fifties with COVID-19, enrolled during active disease. Source material: peripheral blood. The V call is TRBV5-1, the J call TRBJ2-4, with 11 nucleotides matching TRBD2. Written as DNA, the CDR3 is TGCGCCAGCAGCTTGGTGGGGACTAGCGGAAACATTCAGTACTTC. This gives the protein CASSLVGTSGNIQYF.